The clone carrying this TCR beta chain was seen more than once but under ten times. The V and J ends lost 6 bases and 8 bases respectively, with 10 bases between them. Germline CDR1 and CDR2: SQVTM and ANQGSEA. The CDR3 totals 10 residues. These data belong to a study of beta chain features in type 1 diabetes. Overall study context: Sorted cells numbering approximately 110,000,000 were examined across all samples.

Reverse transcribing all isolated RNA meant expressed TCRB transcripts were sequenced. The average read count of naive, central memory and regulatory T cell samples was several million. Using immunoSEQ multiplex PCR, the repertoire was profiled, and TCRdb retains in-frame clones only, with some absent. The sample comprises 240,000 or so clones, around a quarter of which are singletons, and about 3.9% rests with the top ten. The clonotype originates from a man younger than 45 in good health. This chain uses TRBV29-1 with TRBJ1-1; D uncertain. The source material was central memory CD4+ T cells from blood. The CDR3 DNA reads TGCAGCGTACCGGCGGCAGAAGCTTTCTTT. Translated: CSVPAAEAFF. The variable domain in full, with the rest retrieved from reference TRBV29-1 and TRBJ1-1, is SAVISQKPSRDICQRGTSLTIQCQVDSQVTMMFWYRQQPGQSLTLIATANQGSEATYESGFVIDKFPISRPNLTFSTLTVSNMSPEDSSIYLCSVPAAEAFFGQGTRLTVV.